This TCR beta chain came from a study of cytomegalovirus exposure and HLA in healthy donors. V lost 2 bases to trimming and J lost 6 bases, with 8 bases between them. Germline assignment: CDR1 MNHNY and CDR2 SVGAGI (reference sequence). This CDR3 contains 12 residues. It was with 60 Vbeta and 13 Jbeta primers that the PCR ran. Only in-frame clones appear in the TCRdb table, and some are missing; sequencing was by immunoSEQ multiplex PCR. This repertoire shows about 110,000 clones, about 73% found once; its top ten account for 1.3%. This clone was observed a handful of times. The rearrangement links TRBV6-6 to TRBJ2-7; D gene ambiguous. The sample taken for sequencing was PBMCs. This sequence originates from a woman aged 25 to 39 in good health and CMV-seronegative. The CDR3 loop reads CASSYGQIEQYF. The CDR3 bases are TGTGCCAGCAGTTACGGGCAGATCGAGCAGTACTTC.